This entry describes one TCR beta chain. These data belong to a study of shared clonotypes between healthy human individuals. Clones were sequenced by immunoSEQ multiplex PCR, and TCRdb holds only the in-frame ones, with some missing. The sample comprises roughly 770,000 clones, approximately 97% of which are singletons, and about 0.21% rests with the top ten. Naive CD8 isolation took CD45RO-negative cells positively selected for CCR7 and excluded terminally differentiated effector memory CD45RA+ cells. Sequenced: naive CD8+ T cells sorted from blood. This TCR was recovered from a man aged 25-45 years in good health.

The CDR3 sequence: CASTGARWYGYTF. The CDR3 nucleotides read TGTGCCAGCACCGGGGCCAGGTGGTATGGCTACACCTTC. The chain recombines TRBV7-2 with TRBJ1-2, with D possibly TRBD1 on 5 matching bases. V lost 7 bases and J 5 bases, leaving 14 bases between the germline ends. Germline assignment: CDR1 SGHTA and CDR2 FQGNSA. This CDR3 is 13 amino acids long.